This entry features one T cell receptor beta chain sequence. The data originate from a study of blood T cell repertoires in COVID-19. In the study overall: The origin of the acute and convalescent COVID-19 samples was the United States, Italy and Spain. Sample material is recorded as cDNA or gDNA derived from T cells, B-cell-depleted T cells, or PBMCs.

Under the authors' procedure: Amplifying reference gene primers gave estimates of nucleated cell counts. Libraries were prepared by immunoSEQ multiplex PCR; TCRdb keeps only in-frame clonotypes and omits some of them. The V and J calls and clone size come from that table; D and trimming were worked out from the DNA. This table has some 510,000 clones, roughly 90% appearing once. Recovery among Cohort 3 donors was established by two negative PCRs, clearance, or symptom resolution. The length of the CDR3 is 13 residues. Germline V gene data show CDR1 as SGHTA and CDR2 as FQGNSA. The germline V and J ends were trimmed by 4 bases and 8 bases, with 14 bases remaining between them.

Sequenced input: PBMCs or T cells enriched from blood (not recorded which). V is TRBV7-2 and J is TRBJ1-1; a possible D gene is TRBD1 (5 bases). The source is a woman aged 35 to 49 who had recovered from COVID-19. Here the CDR3 DNA reads TGTGCCAGCAGCTCCAGGACACCTTTGGAAGCTTTCTTT. The encoded protein is CASSSRTPLEAFF.